This T cell receptor (beta chain) was documented in a study of blood T cells in healthy people across ages. Study as a whole: Capturing about one barcoded beta molecule per two T cells was achieved by template switching.

Primed by a sample-barcoded 5' primer and a J-beta primer mix, a second PCR proceeded for roughly 7 to 12 cycles. A single record per CDR3 protein comes from TCRdb applying MiXCR to the 5' RACE reads. The sample contains about 900,000 distinct CDR3 sequences, roughly 43% of which appear only once. The CDR3 is made up of 14 amino acids, end residues included. Germline V CDR1 and CDR2: MGHRA, YSYEKL. As for this clonotype: No DNA is shown, since the ends of the CDR3 on it are uncertain; the CDR3 is the one TCRdb lists.

The extraction recovered at least 5 micrograms of total RNA per sample. The rearrangement uses TRBV4-1 and TRBJ2-7; TRBD2, the table's D call, lacks a check against the DNA. The origin of this receptor is a man aged 25 to 40 in good health. Sequenced material: blood. CDR3 region: CASSQVGSGTRRYF.